This TCR beta chain originates from a study of T cell clonality in common variable immunodeficiency. Study-wide results and limits: Reportedly, TCR beta sequences from common variable immunodeficiency showed fewer deletions and N-nucleotide insertions. CVID subjects shared fewer TCRbeta clones than healthy controls did.

Only a few counts were recorded for this clone. Its specificity is unknown. The CDR3 goes on 3 residues after the read ends, and that part is filled in from the germline J gene. The CDR3 sequence is 11 residues long. Germline loops: CDR1 MRHNA, CDR2 SNTAGT. Trimming pared 6 bases from V and 2 bases from J, leaving 4 bases between. Clones were read by immunoSEQ multiplex PCR, and TCRdb kept only the in-frame ones, dropping some. The sample yields tens of thousands of clones, without any singletons. Sample: peripheral blood mononuclear cells. This clonotype was obtained from a human donor with common variable immunodeficiency. V and J are TRBV6-4 and TRBJ1-1; D unresolved. The DNA read from the CDR3 is TGTGCCAGCAGCATTAACACTGAA. Protein: CASSINTE. The full CDR3 reads CASSINTEAFF.